The source of this T cell receptor beta chain is a study of control samples from healthy donors and cancer patients (dated by TCRdb to 2020 to 2021). The method behind the library was the immunoSEQ multiplex PCR assay. The table was pulled from immuneACCESS by TCRdb, which kept in-frame rearrangements only. Such tables lose some clones; where checked, under half of the loss comes from unresolved V genes, and the rest has no known cause. The sample has about 160,000 clones on record, roughly nine tenths of them singletons. The top ten constitute about 0.64% of the sample. A distance of 16 bases separates the germline ends of V and J, which lose 7 bases and 7 bases respectively. Its CDR3 holds 13 amino acids, cysteine through phenylalanine. Here the CDR3 DNA is all that survives: 39 bases in frame from base 1. CDR1 and CDR2 are drawn from the germline V gene: MDHEN, SYDVKM. As concerns this clone: There is no known antigen for this receptor. Per-base qualities were not stored, and no clone one base away is much larger.

Sequenced input: blood. The receptor was isolated from a woman aged 25 to 45 in good health. This receptor chain uses TRBV28 and TRBJ1-2; the D gene lacks a confident call. CDR3 reads: CASITPGLSGYTF. The nucleotide sequence is given as TGTGCCAGCATCACCCCGGGGTTGAGTGGCTACACCTTC.